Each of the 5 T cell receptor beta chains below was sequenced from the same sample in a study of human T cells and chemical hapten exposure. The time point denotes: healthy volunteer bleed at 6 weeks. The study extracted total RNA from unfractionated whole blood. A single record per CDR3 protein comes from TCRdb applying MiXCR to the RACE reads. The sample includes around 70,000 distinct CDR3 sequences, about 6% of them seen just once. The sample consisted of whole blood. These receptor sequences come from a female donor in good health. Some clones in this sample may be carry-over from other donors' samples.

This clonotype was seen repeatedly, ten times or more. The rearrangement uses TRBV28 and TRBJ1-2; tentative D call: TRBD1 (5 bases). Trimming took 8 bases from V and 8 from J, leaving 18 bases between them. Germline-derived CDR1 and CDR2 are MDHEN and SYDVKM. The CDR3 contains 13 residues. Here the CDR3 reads CASLHTAGNGYTF. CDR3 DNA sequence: TGTGCCAGCCTTCACACGGCAGGGAACGGCTACACCTTC.

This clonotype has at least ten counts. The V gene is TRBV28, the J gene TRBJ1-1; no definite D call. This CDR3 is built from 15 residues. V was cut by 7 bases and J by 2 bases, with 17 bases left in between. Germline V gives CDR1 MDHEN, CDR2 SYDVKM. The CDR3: CASTHPTPPNTEAFF. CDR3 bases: TGTGCCAGCACTCACCCGACACCTCCAAACACTGAAGCTTTCTTT.

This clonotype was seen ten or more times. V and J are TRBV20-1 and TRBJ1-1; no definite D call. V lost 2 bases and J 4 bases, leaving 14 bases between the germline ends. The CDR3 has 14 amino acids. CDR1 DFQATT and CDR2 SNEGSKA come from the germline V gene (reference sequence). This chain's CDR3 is CSARPWNLGTEAFF. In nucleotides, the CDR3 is TGCAGTGCTAGACCCTGGAACCTGGGCACTGAAGCTTTCTTT.

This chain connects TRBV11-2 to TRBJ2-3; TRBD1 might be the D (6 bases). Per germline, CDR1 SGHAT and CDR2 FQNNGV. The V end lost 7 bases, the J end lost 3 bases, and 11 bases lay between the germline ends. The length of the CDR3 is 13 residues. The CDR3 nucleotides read TGTGCCAGCAACAGGGCTTTAACAGATACGCAGTATTTT. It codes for CASNRALTDTQYF.

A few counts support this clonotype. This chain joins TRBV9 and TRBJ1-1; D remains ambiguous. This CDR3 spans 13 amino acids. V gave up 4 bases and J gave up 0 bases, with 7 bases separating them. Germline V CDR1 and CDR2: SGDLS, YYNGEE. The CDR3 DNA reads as TGTGCCAGCAGCATAGGTATGAACACTGAAGCTTTCTTT. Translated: CASSIGMNTEAFF.